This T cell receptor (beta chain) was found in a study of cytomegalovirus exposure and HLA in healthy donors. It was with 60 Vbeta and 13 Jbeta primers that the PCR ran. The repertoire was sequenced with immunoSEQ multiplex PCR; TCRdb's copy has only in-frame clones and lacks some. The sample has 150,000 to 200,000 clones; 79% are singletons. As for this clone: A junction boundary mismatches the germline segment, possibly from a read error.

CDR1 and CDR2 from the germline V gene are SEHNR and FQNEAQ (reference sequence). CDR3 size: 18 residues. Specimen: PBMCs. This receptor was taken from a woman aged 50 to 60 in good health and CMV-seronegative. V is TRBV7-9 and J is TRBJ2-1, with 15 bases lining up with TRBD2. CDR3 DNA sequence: TGTTCCAGCAGCTTAGGAGGGGGACTAGCGGGAGGAGGCAATGAGCAGTTCTTC. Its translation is CSSSLGGGLAGGGNEQFF. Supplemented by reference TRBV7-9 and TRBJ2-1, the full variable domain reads DTGVSQNPRHKITKRGQNVTFRCDPISEHNRLYWYRQTLGQGPEFLTYFQNEAQLEKSRLLSDRFSAERPKGSFSTLEIQRTEQGDSAMYLCSSSLGGGLAGGGNEQFFGPGTRLTVL.